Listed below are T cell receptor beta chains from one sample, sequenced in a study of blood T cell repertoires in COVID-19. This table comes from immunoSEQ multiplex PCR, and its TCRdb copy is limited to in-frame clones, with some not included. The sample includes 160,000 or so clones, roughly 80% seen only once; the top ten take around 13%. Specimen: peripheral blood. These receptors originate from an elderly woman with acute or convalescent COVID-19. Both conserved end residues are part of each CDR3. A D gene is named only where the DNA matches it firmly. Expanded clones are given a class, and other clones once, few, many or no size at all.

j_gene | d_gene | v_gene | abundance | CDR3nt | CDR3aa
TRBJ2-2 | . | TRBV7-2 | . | TGTGCCAGCAGATCGATCAGGGGCGCCACCGGGGAGCTGTTTTTT | CASRSIRGATGELFF
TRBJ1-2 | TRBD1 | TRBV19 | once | TGTGCCAGTAGTGGACAGGGGGGAAACTATGGCTACACCTTC | CASSGQGGNYGYTF
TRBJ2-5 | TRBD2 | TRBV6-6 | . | TGTGCCAGCTTGCGACTAGCGGGGGGAACAGAGACCCAGTACTTC | CASLRLAGGTETQYF
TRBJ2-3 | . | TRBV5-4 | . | TGTGCCAGCAGCGGGGGCCTTAAAAGGACAGATACGCAGTATTTT | CASSGGLKRTDTQYF
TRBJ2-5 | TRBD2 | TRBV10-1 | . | TGCGCCAGCAGTGAGTCGGGCGGGAGAAAGACCCAGTACTTC | CASSESGGRKTQYF
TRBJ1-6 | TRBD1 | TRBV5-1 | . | TGCGCCAGCAGCTTCGGGCAGGGGGCTAAGAATTCACCCCTCCACTTT | CASSFGQGAKNSPLHF
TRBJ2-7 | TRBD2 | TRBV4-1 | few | TGCGCCAGCAGCCTTGCGGGGGGCAGCTCCTACGAGCAGTACTTC | CASSLAGGSSYEQYF
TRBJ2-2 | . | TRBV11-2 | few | TGTGCCAGCAGCTTTTCCACTACGACCGGGGAGCTGTTTTTT | CASSFSTTTGELFF
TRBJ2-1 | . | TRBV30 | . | TGTGCCTGGAGTGTACACCTCAATGAGCAGTTCTTC | CAWSVHLNEQFF
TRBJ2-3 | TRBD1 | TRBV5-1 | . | TGCGCCAGCAGTCAAACGGGACAGGGGGGGCCAGATACGCAGTATTTT | CASSQTGQGGPDTQYF
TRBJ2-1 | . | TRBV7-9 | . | TGTGCCAGCAGCCCAAGCGGCGGGGTCTACAATGAGCAGTTCTTC | CASSPSGGVYNEQFF
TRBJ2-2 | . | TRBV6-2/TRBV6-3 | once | TGTGCCAGCAGTCCCCCACAGGAGCCCTACACCGGGGAGCTGTTTTTT | CASSPPQEPYTGELFF
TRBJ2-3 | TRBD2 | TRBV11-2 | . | TGTGCCAGCAGCTTAGAAGGACTAGCGGGGGGAAATACGCAGTATTTT | CASSLEGLAGGNTQYF
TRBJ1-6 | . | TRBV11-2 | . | TGTGCCAGCAGCCCCCAAGTCGGGACCCTCCACTTT | CASSPQVGTLHF
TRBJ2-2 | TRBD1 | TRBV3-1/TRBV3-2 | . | TGTGCCAGCAGCCCCGGGACAGGCAACACCGGGGAGCTGTTTTTT | CASSPGTGNTGELFF
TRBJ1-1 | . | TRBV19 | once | TGTGCCAGTAGTCCGCGACAGGTAGAAAACACTGAAGCTTTCTTT | CASSPRQVENTEAFF
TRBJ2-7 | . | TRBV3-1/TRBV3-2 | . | TGTGCCAGCAGCCTTTCGGCGGGCGAGCAGTACTTC | CASSLSAGEQYF
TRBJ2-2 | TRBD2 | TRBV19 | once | TGTGCCAGTTGTTTTGGGAGGGGTTACACCGGGGAGCTGTTTTTT | CASCFGRGYTGELFF
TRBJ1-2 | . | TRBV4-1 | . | TGCGCCAGCAGCCAAGTGGATGGAGCTAACTATGGCTACACCTTC | CASSQVDGANYGYTF
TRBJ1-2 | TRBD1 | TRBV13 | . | TGTGCCAGCAGCTTAGGGACAGGGGGCTATGGCTACACCTTC | CASSLGTGGYGYTF
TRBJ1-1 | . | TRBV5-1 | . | TGCGCCAGCAGCCCCCGGGGAGGTGGTGAAGCTTTCTTT | CASSPRGGGEAFF
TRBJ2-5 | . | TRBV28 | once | TGTGCCACCACAAGACAGTCCCCATGGGGGACCCAGTACTTC | CATTRQSPWGTQYF
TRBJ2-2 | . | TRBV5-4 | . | TGTGCCAGCAGCCCGGAGGGCCTGAACACCGGGGAGCTGTTTTTT | CASSPEGLNTGELFF
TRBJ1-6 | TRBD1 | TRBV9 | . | TGTGCCAGCAGCGGCCGGGACAGCTATAATTCACCCCTCCACTTT | CASSGRDSYNSPLHF
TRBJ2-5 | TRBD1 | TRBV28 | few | TGTGCCAGCAGTCCAGGGACAGCGGCGGAGACCCAGTACTTC | CASSPGTAAETQYF
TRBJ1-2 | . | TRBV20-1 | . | TGCAGTGCCCCGGGTCACTACACCTTC | CSAPGHYTF
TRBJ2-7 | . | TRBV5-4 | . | TGTGCCAGCAGCTTGGAGAGGGAGCAGTACTTC | CASSLEREQYF
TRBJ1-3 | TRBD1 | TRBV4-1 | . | TGCGCCAGCAGCCAAGAGGGACAGAGAAACACCATATATTTT | CASSQEGQRNTIYF
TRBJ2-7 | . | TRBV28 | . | TGTGCCAGCAGTCCCCACGGAGCGGGCAGCTCCTACGAGCAGTACTTC | CASSPHGAGSSYEQYF
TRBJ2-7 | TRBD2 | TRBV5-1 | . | TGCGCCAGCAGCTTGCTATCTAGCGGGGGGGCGGTTAACTCCTACGAGCAGTACTTC | CASSLLSSGGAVNSYEQYF
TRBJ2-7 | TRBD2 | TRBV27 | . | TGTGCCAGCAGTTTAGCGGGACTAGCCTCCTACGAGCAGTACTTC | CASSLAGLASYEQYF
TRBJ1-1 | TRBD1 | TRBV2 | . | TGTGCCAGCAGGGACAGGGTCAGAGCTGAAGCTTTCTTT | CASRDRVRAEAFF
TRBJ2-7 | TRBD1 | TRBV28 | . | TGTGCCAGCAGACGGCAGGGGGTGTACGAGCAGTACTTC | CASRRQGVYEQYF
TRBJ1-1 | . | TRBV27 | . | TGTGCCAGCAGTTTACAAGGCGGGACTGAAGCTTTCTTT | CASSLQGGTEAFF
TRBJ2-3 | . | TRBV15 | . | TGTGCCACCAGCAGAGATTACACAGATACGCAGTATTTT | CATSRDYTDTQYF
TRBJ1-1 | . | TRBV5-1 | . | TGCGCCAGCAGCCCGGGAAGGCTGGCTGGGATGAACACTGAAGCTTTCTTT | CASSPGRLAGMNTEAFF
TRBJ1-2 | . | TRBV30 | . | TGTGCCGGTTACCCGCGGAGTCCGAACTATGGCTACACCTTC | CAGYPRSPNYGYTF
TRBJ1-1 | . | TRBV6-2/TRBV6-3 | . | TGTGCCAGCAGTCCGTTTCAGGGCACTGAAGCTTTCTTT | CASSPFQGTEAFF
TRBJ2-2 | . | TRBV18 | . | TGTGCCAGCTCACCCGACAGAAAGAACACCGGGGAGCTGTTTTTT | CASSPDRKNTGELFF
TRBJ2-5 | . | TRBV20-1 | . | TGCAGTGCCATCCCTCGGGAGACCCAGTACTTC | CSAIPRETQYF
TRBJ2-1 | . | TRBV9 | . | TGTGCCAGCAGCGCATCCGGGAGCTCCTACAATGAGCAGTTCTTC | CASSASGSSYNEQFF
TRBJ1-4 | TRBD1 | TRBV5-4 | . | TGTGCCAGCAGCCTTGGACAGGGGCGGGAAAAACTGTTTTTT | CASSLGQGREKLFF
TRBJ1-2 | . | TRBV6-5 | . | TGTGCCAGCAGAGCAAACGGCAGGGGTGGCTACACCTTC | CASRANGRGGYTF
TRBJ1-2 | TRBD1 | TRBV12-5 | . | TGTGCTAGTGGTTTGGTATCGGGGGCGGGACAGAGCACTAACTATGGCTACACCTTC | CASGLVSGAGQSTNYGYTF
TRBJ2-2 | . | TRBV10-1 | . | TGCGCCAGCAGTGCGAGCCATGCGGGGGCCACCGGGGAGCTGTTTTTT | CASSASHAGATGELFF
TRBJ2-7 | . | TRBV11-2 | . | TGTGCCAGCAGCTTAGTGAGTCCGGGGAGCTCCTACGAGCAGTACTTC | CASSLVSPGSSYEQYF
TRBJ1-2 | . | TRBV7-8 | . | TGTGCCAGCAGCTTAGTGCGGGGAAACTATGGCTACACCTTC | CASSLVRGNYGYTF
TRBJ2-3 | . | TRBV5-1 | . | TGCGCCAGCAGCTTAGGGGAACACACAGATACGCAGTATTTT | CASSLGEHTDTQYF
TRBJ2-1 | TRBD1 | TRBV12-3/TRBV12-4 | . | TGTGCCAGCAGTTTAAAAAGGACAGGGAGTCAGTTCTTC | CASSLKRTGSQFF
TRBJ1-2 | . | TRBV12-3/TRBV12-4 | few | TGTGCCAGCAGTTTACGGTTGTACGGCTACACCTTC | CASSLRLYGYTF
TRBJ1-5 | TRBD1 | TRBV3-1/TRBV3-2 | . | TGTGCCAGCAGCCGGGGACAGCGGAATCAGCCCCAGCATTTT | CASSRGQRNQPQHF
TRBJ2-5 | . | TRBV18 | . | TGTGCCAGCTCACCCACTTTGGGGGCCCCCGCCCAAGAGACCCAGTACTTC | CASSPTLGAPAQETQYF
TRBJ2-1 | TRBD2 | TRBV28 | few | TGTGCCAGCAGACGGACTAGCGGGAGCTCCTACAATGAGCAGTTCTTC | CASRRTSGSSYNEQFF
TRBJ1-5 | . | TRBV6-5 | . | TGTGCCAGCGTTCAGGGTAGCAATCAGCCCCAGCATTTT | CASVQGSNQPQHF
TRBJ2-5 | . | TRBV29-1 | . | TGCAGCTTTAGGCCGGGGGAGACCCAGTACTTC | CSFRPGETQYF
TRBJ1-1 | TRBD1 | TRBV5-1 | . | TGCGCCAGCAGCTTGTCGACGTCCGGGACAGGGGACACTGAAGCTTTCTTT | CASSLSTSGTGDTEAFF
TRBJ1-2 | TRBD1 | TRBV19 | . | TGTGCCAGTAGTCTACCGACAGGGCCTACCTCTAACTATGGCTACACCTTC | CASSLPTGPTSNYGYTF
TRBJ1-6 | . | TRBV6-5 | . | TGTGCCAGCAGTTATAGGGGAAGGTATTCACCCCTCCACTTT | CASSYRGRYSPLHF
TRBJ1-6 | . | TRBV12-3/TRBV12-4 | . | TGTGCCAGCAGTACGCGACTTAATTCACCCCTCCACTTT | CASSTRLNSPLHF